This is a list of T cell receptor beta chains from one sample in a study of blood T cell repertoires in COVID-19. The assay was immunoSEQ multiplex PCR, and TCRdb's table has in-frame clones only and misses some. The data show about 130,000 clones, about 76% seen once. Sequenced sample: peripheral blood. These TCRs come from a man aged 80 or over with acute or convalescent COVID-19. CDR3s include the opening cysteine and the closing phenylalanine or tryptophan. A D gene is named only where the DNA matches it firmly. Clone size is given for some rows only: seen once, a few or many times, or a class if the clone is expanded.

v_call: TRBV7-2
j_call: TRBJ1-2
clone_size: NA
d_call: NA
cdr3_nt: TGTGCCAGCAGCCCCCGCCACCCAAGTACAAAATTAAGCACCTTC
cdr3_aa: CASSPRHPSTKLSTF

v_call: TRBV18
j_call: TRBJ1-2
clone_size: once
d_call: NA
cdr3_nt: TGTGCCAGCTCACCAGAGGCTAGTTTGGGCTACACCTTC
cdr3_aa: CASSPEASLGYTF

v_call: TRBV5-4
j_call: TRBJ1-2
clone_size: NA
d_call: NA
cdr3_nt: TGTGCCAGCTCTCGGGGGGGGAACTCACGCCAGTTCTATGGCTACACCTTC
cdr3_aa: CASSRGGNSRQFYGYTF

v_call: TRBV4-1
j_call: TRBJ2-4
clone_size: once
d_call: NA
cdr3_nt: TGCGCCAGCAGCCAACCGACAGGCGCGGCCAAAAACATTCAGTACTTC
cdr3_aa: CASSQPTGAAKNIQYF

v_call: TRBV5-1
j_call: TRBJ2-4
clone_size: NA
d_call: NA
cdr3_nt: TGCGCCAGCAGCTTCGGGACTGACACTAAAAACATTCAGTACTTC
cdr3_aa: CASSFGTDTKNIQYF

v_call: TRBV5-1
j_call: TRBJ2-5
clone_size: NA
d_call: NA
cdr3_nt: TGCGCCAGCAGCGTTTATGGGAGAGAGACCCAGTACTTC
cdr3_aa: CASSVYGRETQYF

v_call: TRBV19
j_call: TRBJ2-2
clone_size: once
d_call: TRBD1
cdr3_nt: TGTGCCAGTAGTCGCGTCCGGGGGACAGGGTATATTGGGGTATCCGGGGAGCTGTTTTTT
cdr3_aa: CASSRVRGTGYIGVSGELFF

v_call: TRBV11-2
j_call: TRBJ2-3
clone_size: NA
d_call: NA
cdr3_nt: TGTGCCAGCGGGGGCGTGGGGGTTTCAAAAGATACGCAGTATTTT
cdr3_aa: CASGGVGVSKDTQYF

v_call: TRBV5-6
j_call: TRBJ1-2
clone_size: NA
d_call: NA
cdr3_nt: TGTGCCAGCAGCCTCCGGGGCTATGGCTACACCTTC
cdr3_aa: CASSLRGYGYTF

v_call: TRBV20-1
j_call: TRBJ2-3
clone_size: NA
d_call: TRBD2
cdr3_nt: TGCAGTGCTAGTACGGGCGGGGGGGCTAATTCTGGCACAGATACGCAGTATTTT
cdr3_aa: CSASTGGGANSGTDTQYF

v_call: TRBV6-1
j_call: TRBJ1-4
clone_size: NA
d_call: TRBD1
cdr3_nt: TGTGCCAGCAGTGAACTAGGACAGGGGGCGCTTCTAAAACCTGAAAAACTGTTTTTT
cdr3_aa: CASSELGQGALLKPEKLFF

v_call: TRBV15
j_call: TRBJ2-3
clone_size: NA
d_call: TRBD2
cdr3_nt: TGTGCCACCAGCAGAGATCACTCTCGGGGGACTAGCGGGGGCCGAAGCACAGATACGCAGTATTTT
cdr3_aa: CATSRDHSRGTSGGRSTDTQYF

v_call: TRBV19
j_call: TRBJ2-5
clone_size: NA
d_call: NA
cdr3_nt: TGTGCCAGTAGTCCCGAAAGAAGGGGGACCCAGTACTTC
cdr3_aa: CASSPERRGTQYF

v_call: TRBV19
j_call: TRBJ1-6
clone_size: NA
d_call: NA
cdr3_nt: TGTGCCAGTAGGCGGACAGATAATAATTCACCCCTCCACTTT
cdr3_aa: CASRRTDNNSPLHF

v_call: TRBV7-2
j_call: TRBJ2-3
clone_size: NA
d_call: TRBD2
cdr3_nt: TGTGCCAGCACCTATAGCGGGGGCGCATTTACAGATACGCAGTATTTT
cdr3_aa: CASTYSGGAFTDTQYF

v_call: TRBV18
j_call: TRBJ2-7
clone_size: NA
d_call: TRBD1
cdr3_nt: TGTGCCAGCTCACCAGGGACAGTATACGAGCAGTACTTC
cdr3_aa: CASSPGTVYEQYF

v_call: TRBV6-2/TRBV6-3
j_call: TRBJ1-2
clone_size: NA
d_call: NA
cdr3_nt: TGTGCCAGCAGCAACGGACAGTACTATGGCTACACCTTC
cdr3_aa: CASSNGQYYGYTF

v_call: TRBV15
j_call: TRBJ2-4
clone_size: few
d_call: NA
cdr3_nt: TGTGCCACCAGCATTACAGGCTCCCCCATTCAGTACTTC
cdr3_aa: CATSITGSPIQYF

v_call: TRBV12-3/TRBV12-4
j_call: TRBJ1-5
clone_size: NA
d_call: NA
cdr3_nt: TGTGCCAGCAGTTCGCAGGTGGATCAGCCCCAGCATTTT
cdr3_aa: CASSSQVDQPQHF

v_call: TRBV19
j_call: TRBJ2-3
clone_size: NA
d_call: NA
cdr3_nt: TGTGCCAGTAGTAATCCTAACCGGGGCACAGATACGCAGTATTTT
cdr3_aa: CASSNPNRGTDTQYF

v_call: TRBV3-1/TRBV3-2
j_call: TRBJ2-5
clone_size: few
d_call: TRBD2
cdr3_nt: TGTGCCAGCAGCCCCCCGAGCGGGAGTCAAGAGACCCAGTACTTC
cdr3_aa: CASSPPSGSQETQYF

v_call: TRBV5-5
j_call: TRBJ2-1
clone_size: NA
d_call: NA
cdr3_nt: TGTGCCAGCAGCTTGGGTTGGAGTCCGGCTAATGAGCAGTTCTTC
cdr3_aa: CASSLGWSPANEQFF

v_call: TRBV6-5
j_call: TRBJ1-5
clone_size: NA
d_call: NA
cdr3_nt: TGTGCCAGCAGTCGACGGACAGAAAGAGATCAGCCCCAGCATTTT
cdr3_aa: CASSRRTERDQPQHF

v_call: TRBV2
j_call: TRBJ2-1
clone_size: NA
d_call: TRBD2
cdr3_nt: TGTGCCAGCAGTGGGGGACTAGCGGGGGTCTCGGCGGGTGAGCAGTTCTTC
cdr3_aa: CASSGGLAGVSAGEQFF

v_call: TRBV5-5
j_call: TRBJ1-1
clone_size: NA
d_call: TRBD1
cdr3_nt: TGTGCCAGCAGCTTGGCTACCAACAGGGGGGCTGAAGCTTTCTTT
cdr3_aa: CASSLATNRGAEAFF

v_call: TRBV9
j_call: TRBJ2-5
clone_size: NA
d_call: NA
cdr3_nt: TGTGCCAGCAGCGTAGGCCCAGGGGACGGGACCCAGTACTTC
cdr3_aa: CASSVGPGDGTQYF

v_call: TRBV6-4
j_call: TRBJ1-2
clone_size: NA
d_call: TRBD1
cdr3_nt: TGTGCCAGCAAATCGGGACAGGGGGCCCCACATAAGATCTATGGCTACACCTTC
cdr3_aa: CASKSGQGAPHKIYGYTF

v_call: TRBV18
j_call: TRBJ2-3
clone_size: NA
d_call: NA
cdr3_nt: TGTGCCAGCTCACCAGTACAGGGTCGTTTACCCGGCGCAGATACGCAGTATTTT
cdr3_aa: CASSPVQGRLPGADTQYF

v_call: TRBV7-9
j_call: TRBJ1-1
clone_size: NA
d_call: NA
cdr3_nt: TGTGCCAGCAGCTTAGCGGTGCTGGCCGGGTCTGAAGCTTTCTTT
cdr3_aa: CASSLAVLAGSEAFF

v_call: TRBV18
j_call: TRBJ2-1
clone_size: NA
d_call: TRBD2
cdr3_nt: TGTGCCAGCTCACCATCTAGCGGGGGGGACAAGTACAATGAGCAGTTCTTC
cdr3_aa: CASSPSSGGDKYNEQFF

v_call: TRBV5-6
j_call: TRBJ2-2
clone_size: NA
d_call: NA
cdr3_nt: TGTGCCAGCAGCTTGTGGGGGGATTTGTACACCGGGGAGCTGTTTTTT
cdr3_aa: CASSLWGDLYTGELFF

v_call: TRBV2
j_call: TRBJ2-2
clone_size: NA
d_call: NA
cdr3_nt: TGTGCCAGCAGTGAGAATGACAGGCTTTCCCCCAACACCGGGGAGCTGTTTTTT
cdr3_aa: CASSENDRLSPNTGELFF

v_call: TRBV12-3/TRBV12-4
j_call: TRBJ2-2
clone_size: NA
d_call: NA
cdr3_nt: TGTGCCAGCAGTCCAGGGTACACCGGGGAGCTGTTTTTT
cdr3_aa: CASSPGYTGELFF

v_call: TRBV27
j_call: TRBJ1-6
clone_size: NA
d_call: NA
cdr3_nt: TGTGCCAGCAGTGCCTCGCCGGGCTATAATTCACCCCTCCACTTT
cdr3_aa: CASSASPGYNSPLHF

v_call: TRBV4-3
j_call: TRBJ1-5
clone_size: NA
d_call: TRBD1
cdr3_nt: TGCGCCAGCAGTCAGGACAGGGGCAATCAGCCCCAGCATTTT
cdr3_aa: CASSQDRGNQPQHF

v_call: TRBV3-1/TRBV3-2
j_call: TRBJ1-2
clone_size: NA
d_call: TRBD1
cdr3_nt: TGTGCCAGCAGCCTGACAGGGACAAGCTACACCTTC
cdr3_aa: CASSLTGTSYTF

v_call: TRBV3-1/TRBV3-2
j_call: TRBJ2-7
clone_size: NA
d_call: NA
cdr3_nt: TGTGCCAGCAGCCACATACAGAGCTCCTACGAGCAGTACTTC
cdr3_aa: CASSHIQSSYEQYF

v_call: TRBV3-1/TRBV3-2
j_call: TRBJ1-6
clone_size: NA
d_call: TRBD1
cdr3_nt: TGTGCCAGCAGCCAAGATGGTATTGGGACAGGGGGCTGGGAACCCCTCCACTTT
cdr3_aa: CASSQDGIGTGGWEPLHF

v_call: TRBV6-5
j_call: TRBJ2-3
clone_size: few
d_call: NA
cdr3_nt: TGTGCCAGCAGTCGCAGCGCAGATACGCAGTATTTT
cdr3_aa: CASSRSADTQYF

v_call: TRBV4-2
j_call: TRBJ1-5
clone_size: NA
d_call: NA
cdr3_nt: TGTGCCAGCAGCCAAAGAAGTTACTCAACTAGCAATCAGCCCCAGCATTTT
cdr3_aa: CASSQRSYSTSNQPQHF